This TCR beta chain was observed in a study of T cell changes during pregnancy in multiple sclerosis. Data came from immunoSEQ multiplex PCR; TCRdb stores just in-frame clones and leaves some out. The sample gives about 68,000 clones, 90% of which show up once; 1.5% is in the top ten. The CDR3 length is 13 residues. Trimming removed 5 bases from V and 0 bases from J, with 8 bases in between. From germline, CDR1 is MNHEY and CDR2 SVGAGI. Source: peripheral blood, taken in the third trimester of pregnancy. The receptor was derived from a female donor with multiple sclerosis, enrolled in a pregnancy study. J is TRBJ2-7 and V is TRBV6-5; D may be TRBD2 (6 bases). The CDR3 nucleotides read TGTGCCAGCAGTACCGGGAGCTCCTACGAGCAGTACTTC. Translated: CASSTGSSYEQYF.